This T cell receptor beta chain emerged from a study of cytomegalovirus exposure and HLA in healthy donors. About the study: The platform used for the roughly 130 validation repertoires matched that of the 650 to 750 first-cohort repertoires, a later analysis reported.

The repertoire was sequenced with immunoSEQ multiplex PCR; TCRdb's copy has only in-frame clones and lacks some. The table includes more than 95,000 clones, approximately 88% detected once. The count of this clone is one. The donors were part of the validation cohort, which consisted of 120 subjects and was separate from the first cohort of 666 subjects. V lost 5 bases and J lost 3, with 11 bases in between. The germline V gene has CDR1 MDHEN and CDR2 SYDVKM. The CDR3 extends over 14 amino acids. The chain joins TRBV28 to TRBJ1-5; unclear D gene. This TCR was recovered from a young man in good health and CMV-seronegative. Material: PBMCs. The CDR3 spells CASSPGLLNQPQHF. The CDR3 nucleotides are TGTGCCAGCAGTCCTGGGCTGCTCAATCAGCCCCAGCATTTT.